These 18 T cell receptor beta chains were sequenced from one sample in a study of response to subunit inactivated influenza vaccine. MiXCR, applied by TCRdb to the RT-PCR reads, yields one record per CDR3 protein. The sample records 250,000 to 350,000 distinct CDR3 sequences, 20% to 25% being singletons. The sample in question was PBMCs from blood, obtained approximately 20 months after vaccination. These receptor sequences come from a man aged 50-75 years who received an inactivated influenza vaccine.

This clonotype was recorded at least ten times. The chain uses TRBV6-1 and TRBJ1-6, with 8 bases matching TRBD1. V dropped 5 bases and J dropped 9; count of bases not matched to a gene: 12. The germline V gene encodes CDR1 MNHNS and CDR2 SASEGT. The CDR3 sequence is 16 residues long. CDR3 sequence: CASSRSNQGASSPLHF. For the CDR3, the DNA is TGTGCCAGCAGTCGAAGCAATCAGGGGGCAAGTTCACCCCTCCACTTT.

V is TRBV20-1 and J is TRBJ2-5; weak D call: TRBD1 (6 bases). The CDR3 covers 16 residues. Trimming pared 2 bases from V and 1 base from J, leaving 17 bases between. Germline-derived CDR1 and CDR2 are DFQATT and SNEGSKA (reference sequence). CDR3 in DNA: TGCAGTGCTAGAAGAAAGGGACAAGGGTTCCAAGAGACCCAGTACTTC. The encoded protein is CSARRKGQGFQETQYF.

The chain recombines TRBV4-2 with TRBJ2-1; 8 bases agree with TRBD2. Germline assignment: CDR1 LGHNA and CDR2 YNFKEQ. The CDR3 has 17 amino acids. J was trimmed by 0 bases and V by 1 base; bases with no gene match: 5. This CDR3 is CASSQGLLADSYNEQFF. The CDR3 nucleotides are TGTGCCAGCAGCCAAGGACTACTAGCGGACTCCTACAATGAGCAGTTCTTC.

The chain recombines TRBV18 with TRBJ1-1; 8 bases match TRBD1. Germline CDR1 KGHSH, CDR2 LQKENI. CDR3 length: 14 residues. V was clipped by 1 base and J by 7 bases; unmatched bases: 5. The CDR3 region is CASSPQWTGNEAFF. DNA for the CDR3: TGTGCCAGCTCACCACAATGGACAGGGAATGAAGCTTTCTTT.

This clonotype has more than one count but fewer than ten. The CDR3 region has the DNA TGTGCCAGCAGCTCGGGACTAGCGCTCGGGTACGAGCAGTACTTC. Translating it yields CASSSGLALGYEQYF. The chain combines TRBV7-9 with TRBJ2-7, with 10 bases matching TRBD2. This CDR3 is 15 amino acids long. After removal of 4 bases from V and 4 bases from J, the junction contained 7 bases not matched to a gene. Looked up from germline, CDR1 is SEHNR and CDR2 is FQNEAQ (reference sequence). Full variable domain (remainder filled in from reference TRBV7-9 and TRBJ2-7): DTGVSQNPRHKITKRGQNVTFRCDPISEHNRLYWYRQTLGQGPEFLTYFQNEAQLEKSRLLSDRFSAERPKGSFSTLEIQRTEQGDSAMYLCASSSGLALGYEQYFGPGTRLTVT.

V usage is TRBV5-1 and J usage is TRBJ2-3, with 8 nucleotides matching TRBD2. The trim removed 2 bases at V and 0 bases at J, leaving 5 bases unmatched. This CDR3 comprises 16 residues. Germline V lookup: CDR1 SGHRS, CDR2 YFSETQ. In DNA form, the CDR3 reads TGCGCCAGCAGCTTTGCCGGGAGGGCGAGCACAGATACGCAGTATTTT. Residues: CASSFAGRASTDTQYF.

V is TRBV6-1 and J is TRBJ2-5; 7 bases match TRBD1. The CDR3 is 16 amino acids. Germline V gene sequence: CDR1 MNHNS, CDR2 SASEGT. V lost 7 bases, J lost 2 bases, and 13 bases stayed unmatched. In DNA form, the CDR3 reads TGTGCCAGCACCGCCCTCATAGGGGGCGGGCAAGAGACCCAGTACTTC. Protein sequence: CASTALIGGGQETQYF.

This clonotype occurred a few times. The J gene is TRBJ1-2, the V gene TRBV5-1; no clear D gene. The ends were cut back, 5 bases at V and 4 bases at J, with 12 bases in the middle. From germline, CDR1 is SGHRS and CDR2 YFSETQ. This CDR3 is 13 amino acids long. The CDR3 sequence is CASSSNFLYGYTF. In DNA, the CDR3 is TGCGCCAGCAGTTCTAATTTCCTCTATGGCTACACCTTC.

The CDR3 spells CASSLREWETQYF. DNA for the CDR3: TGTGCCAGCAGTTTGCGCGAATGGGAGACCCAGTACTTC. The chain uses TRBV12-3 or TRBV12-4 and TRBJ2-5; D remains ambiguous. This CDR3 comprises 13 residues. Trimming stripped 3 bases from V and 5 bases from J, with 10 bases between.

This clonotype has only a few counts. J is TRBJ2-1 and V is TRBV24-1, with D possibly being TRBD1 (6 bases). V was pared by 4 bases and J by 5 bases, with 11 bases between. This CDR3 is 14 amino acids long. Looked up from germline, CDR1 is KGHDR and CDR2 is SFDVKD. CDR3 sequence: CATSENRVDNEQFF. CDR3 DNA: TGTGCCACCAGTGAGAACAGGGTCGACAATGAGCAGTTCTTC.

This clonotype showed up just a few times. The chain carries TRBV20-1 and TRBJ2-3; D is possibly TRBD1 or TRBD2 (6 bases each). The V and J ends lost 3 bases and 4 bases respectively, with 17 bases between them. CDR1 and CDR2 (germline): DFQATT, SNEGSKA (reference sequence). The CDR3 runs 15 residues. CDR3 coding DNA: TGCAGTGCTAGCCCCGCCGGGGGCCTTCCAGATACGCAGTATTTT. This encodes CSASPAGGLPDTQYF.

V usage is TRBV7-9 and J usage is TRBJ2-5; 10 positions match TRBD1. CDR1 and CDR2 (germline): SEHNR, FQNEAQ (reference sequence). The CDR3 has 16 amino acids. V was pared by 5 bases and J by 4 bases, with 10 bases of the junction left unmatched. The chain's CDR3 is CASSERTGGTRETQYF. The CDR3 DNA follows: TGTGCCAGCAGCGAAAGGACAGGGGGTACACGAGAGACCCAGTACTTC.

This clonotype was observed at least ten times. V gene TRBV12-3 or TRBV12-4 combines with J gene TRBJ2-2; perhaps TRBD1 as D (7 bases). Trimming left V 8 bases short and J 2 bases short, with 9 bases between. The CDR3 has 13 residues. The CDR3 is CASQGGNTGELFF. In DNA, the CDR3 is TGTGCCAGCCAGGGGGGAAACACCGGGGAGCTGTTTTTT.

This clonotype appeared a few times. The chain joins TRBV6-5 to TRBJ1-2; D remains unclear. Trimming shortened V by 5 bases and J by 8 bases, and 9 bases separated the two germline ends. The germline V gene has CDR1 MNHEY and CDR2 SVGAGI. The CDR3 length is 11 residues. CDR3: CASSASGGYTF. CDR3 coding DNA: TGTGCCAGCAGTGCCTCAGGAGGCTACACCTTC.

In this sample, this clonotype turned up a few times. V and J are TRBV7-2 and TRBJ2-1; 7 bases map to TRBD2. The CDR3 covers 14 residues. The V gene end was trimmed by 5 bases and the J gene end by 6 bases; junction bases not matched to a gene: 7. Germline-derived CDR1 and CDR2 are SGHTA and FQGNSA. CDR3 sequence: CASSRTGTINEQFF. The CDR3 DNA sequence: TGTGCCAGCAGCCGAACCGGGACTATCAATGAGCAGTTCTTC.

The chain recombines TRBV5-1 with TRBJ2-2; D is perhaps TRBD2 (6 bases). CDR3 length equals 14 residues. The V end lost 6 bases, the J end lost 3 bases, and 12 bases lay between the germline ends. Germline assignment: CDR1 SGHRS and CDR2 YFSETQ. The CDR3 spells CASNWGGDTGELFF. CDR3 coding DNA: TGCGCCAGCAACTGGGGCGGGGACACCGGGGAGCTGTTTTTT.

The table lists this clonotype with a few counts. The chain carries TRBV20-1 and TRBJ1-5; D call uncertain. The CDR3 covers 13 residues. The V gene lost 4 bases and the J gene lost 2 bases, with 9 bases spanning the gap. Germline CDR1 is DFQATT and CDR2 is SNEGSKA (reference sequence). The DNA of the CDR3 is TGCAGTGCTATGGAGTGGGGCAATCAGCCCCAGCATTTT. Amino acid sequence: CSAMEWGNQPQHF.

The chain carries TRBV27 and TRBJ2-2; maybe TRBD1 (5 bases). Trimming removed 2 bases from V and 4 bases from J, with 14 bases in between. From germline, CDR1 is MNHEY and CDR2 SMNVEV (reference sequence). The CDR3 length is 16 residues. This chain's CDR3 is CASSLRGSQLTGELFF. The CDR3 DNA reads TGTGCCAGCAGTTTAAGGGGATCGCAACTCACCGGGGAGCTGTTTTTT.